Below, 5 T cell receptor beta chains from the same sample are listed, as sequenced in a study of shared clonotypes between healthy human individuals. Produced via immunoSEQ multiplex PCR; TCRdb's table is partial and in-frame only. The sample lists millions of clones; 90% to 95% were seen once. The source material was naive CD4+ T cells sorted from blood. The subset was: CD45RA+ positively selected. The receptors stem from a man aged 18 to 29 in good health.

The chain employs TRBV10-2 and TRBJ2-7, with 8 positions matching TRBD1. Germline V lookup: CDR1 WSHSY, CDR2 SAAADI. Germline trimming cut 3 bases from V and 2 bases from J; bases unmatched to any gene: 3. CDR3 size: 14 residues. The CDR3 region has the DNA TGCGCCAGCAGTGAATGGGACAGGCCCTACGAGCAGTACTTC. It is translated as CASSEWDRPYEQYF.

The CDR3 spells CASSPLGTGDQPQHF. DNA of the CDR3: TGCGCCAGCAGCCCCTTGGGGACAGGAGATCAGCCCCAGCATTTT. This chain uses TRBV5-1 with TRBJ1-5, with 8 nucleotides matching TRBD1. V gave up 4 bases and J gave up 5 bases; unmatched junction bases: 8. This CDR3 contains 15 residues. Germline-derived CDR1 and CDR2 are SGHRS and YFSETQ.

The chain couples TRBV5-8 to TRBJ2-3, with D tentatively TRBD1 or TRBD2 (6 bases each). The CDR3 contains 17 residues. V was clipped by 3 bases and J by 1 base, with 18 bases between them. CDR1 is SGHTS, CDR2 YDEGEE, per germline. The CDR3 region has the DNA TGTGCCAGCAGCTCGGGGGCACAGTACGTCCGCACAGATACGCAGTATTTT. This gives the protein CASSSGAQYVRTDTQYF.

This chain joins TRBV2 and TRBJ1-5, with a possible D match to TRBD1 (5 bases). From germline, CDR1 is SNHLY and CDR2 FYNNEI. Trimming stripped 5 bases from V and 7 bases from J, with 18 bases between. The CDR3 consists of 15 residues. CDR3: CASSKDLGGNQPQHF. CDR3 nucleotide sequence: TGTGCCAGCAGTAAGGACCTTGGGGGGAACCAGCCCCAGCATTTT.

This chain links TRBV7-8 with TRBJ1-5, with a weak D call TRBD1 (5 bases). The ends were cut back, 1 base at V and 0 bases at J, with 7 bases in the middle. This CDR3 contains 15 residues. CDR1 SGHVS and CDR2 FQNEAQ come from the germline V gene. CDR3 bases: TGTGCCAGCAGCTTAGAAGGGGCTAGCAATCAGCCCCAGCATTTT. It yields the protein CASSLEGASNQPQHF.